Presented here are 4 T cell receptor beta chains from one specimen sequenced in a study of cytomegalovirus exposure and HLA in healthy donors. The PCR had 60 Vbeta and 13 Jbeta primers. Using immunoSEQ multiplex PCR, the repertoire was profiled, and TCRdb retains in-frame clones only, with some absent. The profile shows 100,000 or so clones, about 70% of them singletons. Sequencing was performed on PBMCs. The source is a man younger than 45 in good health and CMV-seronegative.

The CDR3: CATRQGPRYGYTF. As DNA, the CDR3 is TGTGCCACCCGACAGGGCCCCCGCTATGGCTACACCTTC. The chain recombines TRBV6-1 with TRBJ1-2; the match to TRBD1 covers 7 bases. This CDR3 is built from 13 residues. V shed 10 bases, J shed 4 bases, and the junction held 9 bases outside the gene matches. Germline-derived CDR1 and CDR2 are MNHNS and SASEGT.

The chain has TRBV6-5 and TRBJ2-7; 10 nucleotides line up with TRBD1. The CDR3 runs to 15 residues. Germline loops: CDR1 MNHEY, CDR2 SVGAGI. V was pared by 2 bases and J by 5 bases, with 6 bases of the junction left unmatched. The CDR3 DNA is TGTGCCAGCAGTTACGGGGACAGGGGTCCCCACGAGCAGTACTTC. Protein: CASSYGDRGPHEQYF.

V is TRBV7-3 and J is TRBJ2-1, with D tentatively TRBD2 (7 bases). Germline assignment: CDR1 SGHTA and CDR2 FQGTGA. The CDR3 has 13 residues. V was trimmed by 1 base and J by 15 bases, leaving 16 bases between them. The CDR3 spells CASSLNSGRGAFF. CDR3 DNA: TGTGCCAGCAGCTTAAATTCCGGCCGGGGGGCGTTCTTC.

The chain combines TRBV7-2 with TRBJ2-7; TRBD2 agrees at 12 bases. CDR3 size: 15 residues. The V gene end was trimmed by 5 bases and the J gene end by 2 bases; junction bases not matched to a gene: 4. Germline V CDR1 and CDR2: SGHTA, FQGNSA. The CDR3 reads CASSPRTSGTYEQYF. In nucleotides, the CDR3 is TGTGCCAGCAGCCCCCGGACTAGCGGGACCTACGAGCAGTACTTC.